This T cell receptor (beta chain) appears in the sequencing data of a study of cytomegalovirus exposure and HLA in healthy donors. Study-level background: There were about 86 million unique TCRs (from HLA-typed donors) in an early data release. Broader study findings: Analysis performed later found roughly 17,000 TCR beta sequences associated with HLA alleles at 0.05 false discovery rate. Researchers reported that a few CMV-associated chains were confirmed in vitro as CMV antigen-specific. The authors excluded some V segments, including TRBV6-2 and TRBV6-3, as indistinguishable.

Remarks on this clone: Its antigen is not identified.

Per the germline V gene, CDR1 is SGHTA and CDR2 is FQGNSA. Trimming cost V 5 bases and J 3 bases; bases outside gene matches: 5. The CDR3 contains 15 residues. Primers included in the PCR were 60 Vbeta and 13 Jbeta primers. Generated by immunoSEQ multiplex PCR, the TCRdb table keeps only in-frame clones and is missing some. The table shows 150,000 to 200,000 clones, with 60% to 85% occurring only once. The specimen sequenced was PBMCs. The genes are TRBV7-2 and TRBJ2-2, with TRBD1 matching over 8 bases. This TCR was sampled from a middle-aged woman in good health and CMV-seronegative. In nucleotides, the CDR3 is TGTGCCAGCAGCCAGGACAGGGTGGACACCGGGGAGCTGTTTTTT. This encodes CASSQDRVDTGELFF.